The 25 T cell receptor beta chains listed next were all sequenced from one sample in a study of shared clonotypes between healthy human individuals. Clones were read by immunoSEQ multiplex PCR, and TCRdb kept only the in-frame ones, dropping some. The sample holds roughly 680,000 clones; over 55% are singletons and the top ten take more than 1.5%. Sequencing was performed on memory CD4+ T cells sorted from blood. Stated subset: CD45RA-negative fraction. Source of these receptors: a woman in her thirties in good health.

The V call is TRBV11-2, the J call TRBJ2-7; the D gene is possibly TRBD1 (6 bases). The CDR3 loop spans 14 amino acids. V lost 3 bases and J lost 6, with 15 bases in between. CDR1 and CDR2 (germline): SGHAT, FQNNGV. CDR3 DNA: TGTGCCAGCAGCTTGGGACAAGGAGCAGTCGAGCAGTACTTC. It specifies CASSLGQGAVEQYF.

J is TRBJ2-7 and V is TRBV19, with D possibly being TRBD2 (6 bases). Between the trimmed V and J ends, which lost 9 bases and 6 bases, there was a span of 18 bases. Germline-derived CDR1 and CDR2 are LNHDA and SQIVND (reference sequence). This CDR3 contains 13 residues. The CDR3 coding sequence is TGTGCCAGCAACCCAACCCCCGGGGGCGAGCAGTACTTC. This translates into CASNPTPGGEQYF.

The CDR3 bases are TGTGCCTGGAGAATGAACAATGAGCAGTTCTTC. It translates to CAWRMNNEQFF. The chain carries TRBV30 and TRBJ2-1; D is unresolved. Trimming took off 3 bases at V and 5 bases at J, with 5 bases between the two ends. CDR3 length: 11 amino acids. Per germline, CDR1 GTSNPN and CDR2 SVGIG (reference sequence). The complete variable domain, with remaining parts taken from reference TRBV30 and TRBJ2-1, reads SQTIHQWPATLVQPVGSPLSLECTVEGTSNPNLYWYRQAAGRGLQLLFYSVGIGQISSEVPQNLSASRPQDRQFILSSKKLLLSDSGFYLCAWRMNNEQFFGPGTRLTVL.

This clone was seen only once. Other nucleotide sequences from this sample produce the same CDR3. V gene TRBV7-2 combines with J gene TRBJ1-2; possibly TRBD1 for D (5 bases). Looked up from germline, CDR1 is SGHTA and CDR2 is FQGNSA. The CDR3 covers 13 residues. Trimming removed 1 base at V and 2 bases at J, with 5 bases between. The chain's CDR3 is CASSLGQNYGYTF. CDR3 nucleotides: TGTGCCAGCAGCTTAGGACAGAACTATGGCTACACCTTC.

The gene calls are TRBV2 and TRBJ2-7; D unresolved. Looked up from germline, CDR1 is SNHLY and CDR2 is FYNNEI. The CDR3 is 13 residues long. Trimming cost V 10 bases and J 2 bases, with 15 bases left between them. In DNA form, the CDR3 reads TGTGCCACCTCGCCGGTGGGAACCTACGAGCAGTACTTC. Its translation is CATSPVGTYEQYF.

The gene calls are TRBV19 and TRBJ1-2; D is undetermined. Trimming cost V 9 bases and J 7 bases, with 12 bases left between them. The germline V gene encodes CDR1 LNHDA and CDR2 SQIVND (reference sequence). The CDR3 is made up of 11 amino acids. DNA of the CDR3: TGTGCCAGCACGACATTTTTTGGCTACACCTTC. Protein sequence: CASTTFFGYTF.

This rearrangement joins TRBV4-2 to TRBJ2-5; 14 nucleotides line up with TRBD2. The CDR3 has 17 residues. J gave up 5 bases and V 0 bases, and 5 bases lay outside the gene matches. Germline assignment: CDR1 LGHNA and CDR2 YNFKEQ. The CDR3 sequence is CASSQDGTSGSHETQYF. The CDR3 region has the DNA TGTGCCAGCAGCCAAGACGGGACTAGCGGGAGCCATGAGACCCAGTACTTC.

The chain links TRBV5-1 to TRBJ2-1; D might be TRBD2 (6 bases). V shed 4 bases and J shed 4 bases, with 15 bases lying between them. Germline V CDR1 and CDR2: SGHRS, YFSETQ. There are 15 residues in the CDR3. CDR3 DNA: TGCGCCAGCAGCCCGTTTGCGGGGAGTTACAATGAGCAGTTCTTC. Encoded protein: CASSPFAGSYNEQFF.

This clone was observed once. The chain joins TRBV4-1 to TRBJ2-7; TRBD1 matches at 7 bases. The CDR3 consists of 14 residues. The trim removed 4 bases at V and 1 base at J, leaving 4 bases unmatched. The germline V gene encodes CDR1 MGHRA and CDR2 YSYEKL. CDR3 residues: CASSPGQLSYEQYF. The CDR3 coding sequence is TGCGCCAGCAGCCCGGGACAGCTATCCTACGAGCAGTACTTC.

This clone has just a few counts. J is TRBJ2-1 and V is TRBV5-1; TRBD2 might be the D (6 bases). The CDR3 totals 15 residues. V was cut by 9 bases and J by 0 bases, with 16 bases left in between. The germline V gene has CDR1 SGHRS and CDR2 YFSETQ. This chain's CDR3 is CATQLASSSYNEQFF. The CDR3 nucleotides are TGCGCCACCCAGCTAGCGTCCAGCTCCTACAATGAGCAGTTCTTC.

The chain links TRBV6-6 to TRBJ1-2, with D possibly TRBD1 on 6 matching bases. The CDR3 has 16 amino acids. Germline CDR1 reads MNHNY; CDR2 reads SVGAGI (reference sequence). V was cut by 2 bases and J by 4 bases, with 17 bases left in between. This chain's CDR3 is CASSYLQGPNSYGYTF. The CDR3, as DNA: TGTGCCAGCAGTTACCTCCAGGGGCCTAATTCCTATGGCTACACCTTC.

The CDR3 loop reads CASSSRGGSYGYTF. Here the CDR3 DNA reads TGTGCCAGCAGCTCAAGGGGAGGCAGCTATGGCTACACCTTC. J is TRBJ1-2 and V is TRBV7-8, with D possibly matching TRBD1 (5 bases). Germline-derived CDR1 and CDR2 are SGHVS and FQNEAQ. The V gene lost 4 bases and the J gene lost 4 bases, with 13 bases spanning the gap. This CDR3 spans 14 amino acids. Supplemented by reference TRBV7-8 and TRBJ1-2, the full variable domain reads GAGVSQSPRYKVAKRGQDVALRCDPISGHVSLFWYQQALGQGPEFLTYFQNEAQLDKSGLPSDRFFAERPEGSVSTLKIQRTQQEDSAVYLCASSSRGGSYGYTFGSGTRLTVV.

This clone was picked up a small number of times. The rearrangement links TRBV27 to TRBJ2-1; a possible D gene is TRBD1 (5 bases). V lost 5 bases, J lost 0 bases, and 17 bases lay in between. The germline V gene encodes CDR1 MNHEY and CDR2 SMNVEV (reference sequence). The CDR3 spans 17 residues. The CDR3 sequence: CASSRWGTRSSYNEQFF. DNA for the CDR3: TGTGCCAGCAGTCGTTGGGGCACCAGGAGCTCCTACAATGAGCAGTTCTTC.

Worth noting for this clone: A far bigger clonotype differs at one base, so this is likely a read error. CDR3 residues: CASSRYQETQYF. The CDR3 nucleotides read TGTGCCAGCAGCCGGTACCAAGAGACCCAGTACTTC. The chain recombines TRBV7-8 with TRBJ2-5; D remains unclear. CDR1 is SGHVS, CDR2 FQNEAQ, per germline. Trimming took 5 bases from V and 0 from J, leaving 4 bases between them. This CDR3 contains 12 residues.

This rearrangement joins TRBV25-1 to TRBJ2-3; D is perhaps TRBD2 (5 bases). V was pared by 6 bases and J by 5 bases, with 15 bases between. The CDR3 spans 14 residues. Germline CDR1 and CDR2: MGHDK and SYGVNS. The CDR3 region is CASSATEGRDTQYF. The CDR3 DNA sequence: TGTGCCAGCAGCGCCACTGAAGGGAGAGATACGCAGTATTTT.

This clone has ten or more counts. The chain is built from TRBV7-2 and TRBJ2-5; D might be TRBD2 (5 bases). Trimming took off 4 bases at V and 4 bases at J, with 13 bases between the two ends. Looked up from germline, CDR1 is SGHTA and CDR2 is FQGNSA. The CDR3 contains 14 residues. CDR3 sequence reads: CASSSSSSAETQYF. The CDR3 region has the DNA TGTGCCAGCAGCTCTTCTAGCAGTGCAGAGACCCAGTACTTC. Looking up the rest from reference TRBV7-2 and TRBJ2-5 gives the full variable domain: GAGVSQSPSNKVTEKGKDVELRCDPISGHTALYWYRQSLGQGLEFLIYFQGNSAPDKSGLPSDRFSAERTGGSVSTLTIQRTQQEDSAVYLCASSSSSSAETQYFGPGTRLLVL.

The chain combines TRBV5-1 with TRBJ2-7, with D unresolved. V lost 7 bases and J 5 bases, leaving 16 bases between the germline ends. Germline assignment: CDR1 SGHRS and CDR2 YFSETQ. The CDR3 has 13 amino acids. CDR3 residues: CASGRAFQDEQYF. CDR3 nucleotides: TGCGCCAGCGGTCGCGCGTTTCAAGACGAGCAGTACTTC.

The V gene is TRBV10-3, the J gene TRBJ1-2; 7 bases match TRBD1. Trimming took 2 bases from V and 7 from J; bases not matched to a gene: 7. Per germline, CDR1 ENHRY and CDR2 SYGVKD. This CDR3 contains 14 residues. Here the CDR3 DNA reads TGTGCCATCAGTGAGGGGAAGGGGGCGCGTGGCTACACCTTC. Translating it yields CAISEGKGARGYTF.

This rearrangement joins TRBV28 to TRBJ1-2; D may be TRBD1 (6 bases). Germline CDR1 reads MDHEN; CDR2 reads SYDVKM. CDR3 length: 13 residues. V was clipped by 4 bases and J by 7 bases, with 13 bases between them. The CDR3 DNA follows: TGTGCCAGCAGTTCTACAGGGATCTCTGGCTACACCTTC. This translates into CASSSTGISGYTF.

The chain joins TRBV7-8 to TRBJ1-4; D call uncertain. The CDR3 extends over 15 amino acids. Germline V gene sequence: CDR1 SGHVS, CDR2 FQNEAQ. With 4 bases removed from V and 10 bases from J, the gap between germline ends came to 19 bases. This CDR3 is CASSYLDAALSKLFF. CDR3 nucleotide sequence: TGTGCCAGCAGCTACTTGGATGCTGCCCTTTCAAAACTGTTTTTT.

J is TRBJ1-1 and V is TRBV7-3; D possibly corresponds to TRBD1 (6 bases). Germline V lookup: CDR1 SGHTA, CDR2 FQGTGA. Deletions cut 0 bases from V and 1 base from J, with 9 bases between. The CDR3 runs 15 residues. The CDR3 nucleotides are TGTGCCAGCAGCTTAACGGGGGCGAGGAACACTGAAGCTTTCTTT. Translated, it gives CASSLTGARNTEAFF.

This clone was detected only a few times. The V gene is TRBV28, the J gene TRBJ1-2, with TRBD1 identical over 7 bases. CDR1 is MDHEN, CDR2 SYDVKM, per germline. The CDR3 has 14 residues. The ends lost 8 bases at V and 7 bases at J; junction bases unmatched: 13. The CDR3 spells CASRPTGRASGYTF. CDR3 coding DNA: TGTGCCAGCCGACCGACAGGGAGGGCGAGTGGCTACACCTTC.

The rearrangement links TRBV5-1 to TRBJ2-1; TRBD1 aligns across 7 bases. The CDR3 totals 14 residues. Trimming took 5 bases from V and 3 from J; bases not matched to a gene: 5. The germline gives CDR1 SGHRS, CDR2 YFSETQ. Here the CDR3 reads CASRGTANYNEQFF. The CDR3 DNA sequence: TGCGCCAGCAGGGGGACAGCAAACTACAATGAGCAGTTCTTC.

V usage is TRBV5-4 and J usage is TRBJ2-1; D possibly corresponds to TRBD2 (8 bases). V lost 4 bases and J 7 bases, leaving 18 bases between the germline ends. CDR3 length: 15 amino acids. Germline V gives CDR1 SGHNT, CDR2 YYREEE (reference sequence). CDR3 protein: CASSPPGGDSNEQFF. The CDR3 region has the DNA TGTGCCAGCAGCCCGCCCGGGGGGGACAGTAATGAGCAGTTCTTC.

This clone was detected a few times. This sequence joins TRBV7-8 and TRBJ1-2; the match to TRBD1 covers 8 bases. This CDR3 has 13 residues. V was clipped by 5 bases and J by 7 bases; unmatched bases: 6. CDR1 is SGHVS, CDR2 FQNEAQ, per germline. The CDR3 bases are TGTGCCAGCAGCCAGGACAGGGTCGGTGGCTACACCTTC. Translation gives CASSQDRVGGYTF.